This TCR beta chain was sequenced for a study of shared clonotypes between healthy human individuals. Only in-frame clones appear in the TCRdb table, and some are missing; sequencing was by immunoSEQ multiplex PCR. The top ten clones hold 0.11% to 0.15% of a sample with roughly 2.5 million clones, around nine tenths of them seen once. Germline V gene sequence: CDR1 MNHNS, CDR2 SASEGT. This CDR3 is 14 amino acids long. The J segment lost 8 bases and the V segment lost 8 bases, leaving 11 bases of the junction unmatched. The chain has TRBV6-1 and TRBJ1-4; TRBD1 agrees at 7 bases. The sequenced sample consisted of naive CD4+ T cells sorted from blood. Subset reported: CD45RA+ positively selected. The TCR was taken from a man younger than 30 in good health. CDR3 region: CASANRGFFEKLFF. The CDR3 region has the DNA TGTGCCAGCGCCAACAGGGGATTTTTCGAAAAACTGTTTTTT.